What follows are 27 T cell receptor beta chains derived from one specimen sequenced in a study of blood T cell repertoires in COVID-19. Here immunoSEQ multiplex PCR was the method, and the copy in TCRdb shows in-frame clones only, minus some. The data hold over 110,000 clones, with about 91% observed a single time. The sample was peripheral blood. These receptors came from a human donor in a cohort sampled during active COVID-19.

V and J are TRBV5-1 and TRBJ2-7; 11 positions agree with TRBD2. The germline gives CDR1 SGHRS, CDR2 YFSETQ. The length of the CDR3 is 17 residues. V lost 2 bases, J lost 7 bases, and 14 bases stayed unmatched. The CDR3 bases are TGCGCCAGCAGCTTCGGCGGGTCTAGCGGGGGGCCTGGAGAGCAGTACTTC. Protein: CASSFGGSSGGPGEQYF.

The chain employs TRBV30 and TRBJ1-4; TRBD1 might be the D (5 bases). Deletions cut 3 bases from V and 8 bases from J, with 16 bases between. The CDR3 has 14 residues. Germline V gene lookup returns CDR1 GTSNPN and CDR2 SVGIG (reference sequence). The chain's CDR3 is CAWSSGGGGEKLFF. CDR3 nucleotide sequence: TGTGCCTGGAGCAGCGGGGGAGGCGGCGAAAAACTGTTTTTT.

This clone was detected once. The chain joins TRBV15 to TRBJ1-2, with D possibly matching TRBD1 (5 bases). Trimming cost V 0 bases and J 4 bases, with 12 bases left between them. The CDR3 length is 15 residues. Germline V CDR1 and CDR2: LNHNV, YYDKDF (reference sequence). This CDR3 reads CATSRDQGSFYGYTF. CDR3 coding DNA: TGTGCCACCAGCAGAGACCAGGGATCCTTCTATGGCTACACCTTC.

This rearrangement joins TRBV30 to TRBJ2-7, with D possibly TRBD2 on 6 matching bases. Per the germline V gene, CDR1 is GTSNPN and CDR2 is SVGIG (reference sequence). V lost 0 bases and J 3 bases, leaving 6 bases between the germline ends. The CDR3 runs 12 residues. The CDR3 spells CAWSVSGYEQYF. The CDR3 nucleotides read TGTGCCTGGAGTGTTAGCGGCTACGAGCAGTACTTC.

V usage is TRBV2 and J usage is TRBJ1-2, with 12 bases fitting TRBD1. J gave up 6 bases and V 1 base, and 6 bases lay outside the gene matches. The CDR3 consists of 16 residues. Per germline, CDR1 SNHLY and CDR2 FYNNEI. As DNA, the CDR3 is TGTGCCAGCAGTGAAGGGGGGACAGGGGGCTACGATGGCTACACCTTC. Encoded protein: CASSEGGTGGYDGYTF.

The CDR3 spells CASSKGQGRRGYTF. The DNA for the CDR3 is TGTGCCAGCAGTAAGGGACAGGGGCGGCGTGGCTACACCTTC. This sequence joins TRBV6-5 and TRBJ1-2, with 10 nucleotides matching TRBD1. This CDR3 comprises 14 residues. Germline CDR1 and CDR2: MNHEY and SVGAGI. V lost 5 bases, J lost 7 bases, and 7 bases stayed unmatched.

This chain links TRBV7-9 with TRBJ2-5, with D possibly matching TRBD1 (6 bases). V was pared by 0 bases and J by 1 base, with 15 bases between. The length of the CDR3 is 17 residues. Looked up from germline, CDR1 is SEHNR and CDR2 is FQNEAQ (reference sequence). The CDR3 DNA follows: TGTGCCAGCAGCTTAGCGGCAGGGGCGCATTTCCAAGAGACCCAGTACTTC. This encodes CASSLAAGAHFQETQYF.

The CDR3, as DNA: TGTGCCAGCAGCTTCCTTAGCGGGGGGGCAAACACCGGGGAGCTGTTTTTT. Translated: CASSFLSGGANTGELFF. The chain is built from TRBV6-2 or TRBV6-3 and TRBJ2-2; 11 positions agree with TRBD2. Trimming took 6 bases from V and 2 from J; bases not matched to a gene: 8. Germline CDR1 MNHEY, CDR2 SVGEGT. The CDR3 spans 17 residues.

This clone showed up just a few times. V is TRBV5-6 and J is TRBJ2-7, with TRBD2 matching 8 bases. CDR1 SGHDT and CDR2 YYEEEE come from the germline V gene. V trimming: 1 base; J trimming: 7 bases; junction bases outside the gene matches: 4. This CDR3 has 13 amino acids. As DNA, the CDR3 is TGTGCCAGCAGCTTGAGGCGGGGGGAAGAGCAGTACTTC. Translated, it gives CASSLRRGEEQYF.

In its sample, this clone was seen once. This chain links TRBV7-2 with TRBJ2-6; 9 bases are a match to TRBD2. The CDR3 has 15 amino acids. CDR1 is SGHTA, CDR2 FQGNSA, per germline. Germline trimming cut 0 bases from V and 13 bases from J; bases unmatched to any gene: 7. This chain's CDR3 is CASSLAAGGWGVLTF. CDR3 in DNA: TGTGCCAGCAGCTTAGCCGCGGGAGGGTGGGGAGTCCTGACTTTC. The complete variable domain, with remaining parts taken from reference TRBV7-2 and TRBJ2-6, reads GAGVSQSPSNKVTEKGKDVELRCDPISGHTALYWYRQSLGQGLEFLIYFQGNSAPDKSGLPSDRFSAERTGGSVSTLTIQRTQQEDSAVYLCASSLAAGGWGVLTFGAGSRLTVL.

J is TRBJ2-7 and V is TRBV4-2; 10 bases are a match to TRBD2. The germline gives CDR1 LGHNA, CDR2 YNFKEQ. V lost 0 bases and J lost 3; bases outside the gene matches: 5. The CDR3 loop spans 16 amino acids. CDR3 sequence: CASSQDPIAGGYEQYF. CDR3 bases: TGTGCCAGCAGCCAAGATCCGATAGCGGGGGGCTACGAGCAGTACTTC.

The gene calls are TRBV30 and TRBJ1-2; TRBD1 might be the D (5 bases). The CDR3 runs to 13 residues. V dropped 1 base and J dropped 8 bases, with 14 bases sitting between them. CDR1 is GTSNPN and CDR2 is SVGIG in the germline V gene (reference sequence). CDR3 bases: TGTGCCTGGAGTGGCGGGACGGGAGGCGGCTACACCTTC. Its translation: CAWSGGTGGGYTF.

This clone was counted only a few times. This sequence joins TRBV4-2 and TRBJ2-7, with D unclear. CDR3 size: 16 residues. V lost 0 bases, J lost 2 bases, and 14 bases lay in between. Germline CDR1 is LGHNA and CDR2 is YNFKEQ. The CDR3 spells CASSQDRWNSPYEQYF. The CDR3 nucleotides read TGTGCCAGCAGCCAAGATCGGTGGAACAGCCCCTACGAGCAGTACTTC.

Written as DNA, the CDR3 is TGTGCCACCAGGACAGGGGGCGCAAGAAATGAGCAGTTCTTC. Its translation is CATRTGGARNEQFF. The gene calls are TRBV15 and TRBJ2-1; 10 bases map to TRBD1. CDR1 is LNHNV and CDR2 is YYDKDF in the germline V gene (reference sequence). Trimming at V came to 6 bases and at J to 7 bases, leaving 6 bases not matched to a gene. The CDR3 extends over 14 amino acids.

V usage is TRBV21-1 and J usage is TRBJ2-1; the DNA was not compared with TRBD1, the D call given in the table. TRBV21-1 represents a pseudogene. CDR3 size: 14 residues. The CDR3 region is CASIVGQSGNEQFF. As DNA, the CDR3 is TGTGCCAGCATCGTGGGACAAAGCGGCAATGAGCAGTTCTTC.

This clone was seen only a few times. The chain combines TRBV10-3 with TRBJ2-2; 8 nucleotides line up with TRBD1. V lost 7 bases, J lost 4 bases, and 5 bases stayed unmatched. The CDR3 spans 14 residues. Germline loops: CDR1 ENHRY, CDR2 SYGVKD. The DNA of the CDR3 is TGTGCCATCAAGGACAGGGTCCTCACCGGGGAGCTGTTTTTT. Translating gives CAIKDRVLTGELFF.

The chain links TRBV29-1 to TRBJ1-2, with 8 bases fitting TRBD1. This CDR3 has 15 amino acids. Looked up from germline, CDR1 is SQVTM and CDR2 is ANQGSEA. Trimming removed 6 bases from V and 4 bases from J; junction bases left unmatched: 13. The CDR3 is CSVRDRLWVIYGYTF. CDR3 nucleotides: TGCAGCGTCCGGGACAGGTTATGGGTTATCTATGGCTACACCTTC. Combining the CDR3 with reference TRBV29-1 and TRBJ1-2 gives the whole variable domain SAVISQKPSRDICQRGTSLTIQCQVDSQVTMMFWYRQQPGQSLTLIATANQGSEATYESGFVIDKFPISRPNLTFSTLTVSNMSPEDSSIYLCSVRDRLWVIYGYTFGSGTRLTVV.

The rearrangement links TRBV2 to TRBJ2-7; TRBD1 agrees at 7 bases. Trimming at V came to 7 bases and at J to 0 bases, leaving 3 bases not matched to a gene. The CDR3 is 13 residues long. The germline V gene encodes CDR1 SNHLY and CDR2 FYNNEI. The CDR3 DNA is TGTGCCAGCACCGGGACAGTCTCCTACGAGCAGTACTTC. Protein: CASTGTVSYEQYF.

The V call is TRBV25-1, the J call TRBJ2-7; unclear D gene. V lost 6 bases and J 3 bases, leaving 12 bases between the germline ends. This CDR3 has 13 residues. Per germline, CDR1 MGHDK and CDR2 SYGVNS. CDR3 residues: CASRDNNVYEQYF. CDR3 nucleotide sequence: TGTGCCAGCAGAGACAACAACGTCTACGAGCAGTACTTC.

The chain couples TRBV9 to TRBJ1-2, with 10 nucleotides matching TRBD1. V shed 2 bases, J shed 5 bases, and the junction held 15 bases outside the gene matches. CDR1 is SGDLS, CDR2 YYNGEE, per germline. This CDR3 is built from 18 residues. The CDR3 spells CASSVDSGTGEIGYGYTF. The CDR3 nucleotides are TGTGCCAGCAGCGTTGATTCCGGGACAGGGGAGATTGGGTATGGCTACACCTTC. Looking up the rest from reference TRBV9 and TRBJ1-2 gives the full variable domain: DSGVTQTPKHLITATGQRVTLRCSPRSGDLSVYWYQQSLDQGLQFLIQYYNGEERAKGNILERFSAQQFPDLHSELNLSSLELGDSALYFCASSVDSGTGEIGYGYTFGSGTRLTVV.

The chain links TRBV2 to TRBJ2-7, with D perhaps TRBD2 (5 bases). CDR1 and CDR2 from the germline V gene are SNHLY and FYNNEI. Trimming shortened V by 8 bases and J by 4 bases, and 21 bases separated the two germline ends. This CDR3 has 15 residues. As DNA, the CDR3 is TGTGCCAGCGCGCTCGAGGGCAGTCATACGTACGAGCAGTACTTC. It specifies CASALEGSHTYEQYF.

V gene TRBV7-9 combines with J gene TRBJ2-3; 7 nucleotides match TRBD1. Unmatched junction bases numbered 7, after V lost 1 base and J lost 3 bases. The V gene's germline CDR1 is SEHNR and CDR2 FQNEAQ (reference sequence). The CDR3 runs 16 residues. CDR3: CASSLGVGGLTDTQYF. The DNA of the CDR3 is TGTGCCAGCAGCTTAGGTGTAGGGGGCCTTACAGATACGCAGTATTTT.

This clone was detected once. CDR3 sequence: CASSQGRGGNYGYTF. CDR3 DNA: TGTGCCAGCAGCCAGGGGAGGGGGGGCAACTATGGCTACACCTTC. This sequence joins TRBV4-2 and TRBJ1-2, with D possibly matching TRBD1 (6 bases). The CDR3 has 15 amino acids. Trimming shortened V by 3 bases and J by 2 bases, and 13 bases separated the two germline ends. The germline gives CDR1 LGHNA, CDR2 YNFKEQ.

J is TRBJ2-7 and V is TRBV18, with 9 bases that match TRBD1. The V and J ends lost 3 bases and 4 bases, in that order; junction bases with no gene match: 7. Germline CDR1 is KGHSH and CDR2 is LQKENI. The CDR3 is made up of 15 amino acids. The CDR3 loop reads CASSPPGQGIYEQYF. Written as DNA, the CDR3 is TGTGCCAGCTCACCTCCGGGACAGGGTATTTACGAGCAGTACTTC.

The gene calls are TRBV11-3 and TRBJ2-7; TRBD2 matches 7 bases. Germline trimming cut 4 bases from V and 4 bases from J; bases unmatched to any gene: 7. The CDR3 spans 14 residues. CDR1 is SGHNT, CDR2 YENEEA, per germline. CDR3 amino acids: CASSSQGGAYEQYF. CDR3 sequence (DNA): TGTGCCAGCAGCTCCCAGGGAGGGGCTTACGAGCAGTACTTC. The entire variable domain, with the rest obtained from reference TRBV11-3 and TRBJ2-7, is as follows: EAGVVQSPRYKIIEKKQPVAFWCNPISGHNTLYWYLQNLGQGPELLIRYENEEAVDDSQLPKDRFSAERLKGVDSTLKIQPAELGDSAVYLCASSSQGGAYEQYFGPGTRLTVT.

This chain joins TRBV7-8 and TRBJ2-7, with 12 positions matching TRBD1. V was pared by 1 base and J by 7 bases, with 5 bases of the junction left unmatched. From germline, CDR1 is SGHVS and CDR2 FQNEAQ. The CDR3 spans 15 residues. The CDR3 nucleotides are TGTGCCAGCAGCTTAGGGGGGGACAGGGGGCATGAGCAGTACTTC. This codes for CASSLGGDRGHEQYF.

The CDR3 DNA follows: TGTGCCAGTAGTATCCGGACTAGCGGGGGTTATTGGGAGCAGTTCTTC. It yields the protein CASSIRTSGGYWEQFF. The rearrangement uses TRBV19 and TRBJ2-1; TRBD2 matches 13 bases. Germline V lookup: CDR1 LNHDA, CDR2 SQIVND (reference sequence). CDR3 length equals 16 residues. Unmatched junction bases numbered 9, after V lost 3 bases and J lost 10 bases. Variable domain in full (rest from reference TRBV19 and TRBJ2-1): DGGITQSPKYLFRKEGQNVTLSCEQNLNHDAMYWYRQDPGQGLRLIYYSQIVNDFQKGDIAEGYSVSREKKESFPLTVTSAQKNPTAFYLCASSIRTSGGYWEQFFGPGTRLTVL.